This entry is about one T cell receptor (beta chain). Its cognate antigen is unknown. This specimen comes from a study of regulatory T cells in long-lasting Graves disease. Study in general: With positive TSH receptor antibodies and over 5 years of antithyroid drugs, Graves' disease was considered persistent. Whole-study findings and limits: Accuracy was perhaps lowered by the small sample size. Relative to newly diagnosed Graves' patients, persistent ones had lower TCR diversity.

Time point denoted: persistent/refractory GD, antithyroid drugs over 5 years with positive TRAb. With RNA extracted from PBMCs as input, the TCR library was made. Recruitment took place at an endocrinology department in Xi'an, China. This CDR3 region has 15 residues. V lost 2 bases, J lost 7 bases, and 14 bases lay in between. Per germline, CDR1 MNHEY and CDR2 SVGAGI. Construction of the TCR beta libraries employed iRepertoire HTBI primers in conjunction with Arm-PCR of CDR3 regions. TCRdb reprocessed the multiplex PCR reads with MiXCR, giving one entry per CDR3 protein. The top ten clones hold approximately 25% of a sample with 420,000 or so distinct CDR3 sequences, around a quarter of them seen once.

The chain links TRBV6-5 to TRBJ2-2; D remains ambiguous. This material consisted of peripheral blood mononuclear cells (PBMCs), taken when the disease was refractory, from a patient treated with antithyroid drugs. The TCR originated in a female donor with Graves disease. The CDR3 DNA reads as TGTGCCAGCAGTTACCAAAAAACGTCCGGCGGGGAGCTGTTTTTT. Amino acids: CASSYQKTSGGELFF.